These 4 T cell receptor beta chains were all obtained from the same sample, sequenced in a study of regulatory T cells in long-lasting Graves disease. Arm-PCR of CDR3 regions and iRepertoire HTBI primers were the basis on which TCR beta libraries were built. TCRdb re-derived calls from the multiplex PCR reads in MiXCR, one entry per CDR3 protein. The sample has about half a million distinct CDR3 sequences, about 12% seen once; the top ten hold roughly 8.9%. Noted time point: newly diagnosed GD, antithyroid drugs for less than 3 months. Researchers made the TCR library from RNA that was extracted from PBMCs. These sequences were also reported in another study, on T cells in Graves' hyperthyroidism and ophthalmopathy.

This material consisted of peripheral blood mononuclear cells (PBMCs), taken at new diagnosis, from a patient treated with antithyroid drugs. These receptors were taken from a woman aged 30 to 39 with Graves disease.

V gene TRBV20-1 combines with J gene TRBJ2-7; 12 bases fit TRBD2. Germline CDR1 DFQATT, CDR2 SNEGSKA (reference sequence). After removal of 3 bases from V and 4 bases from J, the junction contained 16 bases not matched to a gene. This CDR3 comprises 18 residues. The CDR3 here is CSASPGLAGPIVTYEQYF. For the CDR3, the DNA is TGCAGTGCTAGTCCGGGACTAGCGGGCCCGATAGTTACTTACGAGCAGTACTTC.

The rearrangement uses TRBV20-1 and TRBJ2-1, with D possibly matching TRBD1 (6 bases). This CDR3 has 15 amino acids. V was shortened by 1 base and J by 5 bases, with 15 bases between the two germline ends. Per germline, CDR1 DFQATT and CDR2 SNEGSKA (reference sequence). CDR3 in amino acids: CSARVASGAHNEQFF. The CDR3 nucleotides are TGCAGTGCTAGAGTAGCTTCAGGGGCCCACAATGAGCAGTTCTTC.

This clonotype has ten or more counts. CDR3 region: CASSHRGSEQFF. The CDR3 DNA reads TGCGCCAGCAGTCATAGGGGATCTGAGCAGTTCTTC. The chain carries TRBV5-1 and TRBJ2-1; maybe TRBD1 (5 bases). Trimming shortened V by 5 bases and J by 9 bases, and 12 bases separated the two germline ends. The CDR3 totals 12 residues. From germline, CDR1 is SGHRS and CDR2 YFSETQ.

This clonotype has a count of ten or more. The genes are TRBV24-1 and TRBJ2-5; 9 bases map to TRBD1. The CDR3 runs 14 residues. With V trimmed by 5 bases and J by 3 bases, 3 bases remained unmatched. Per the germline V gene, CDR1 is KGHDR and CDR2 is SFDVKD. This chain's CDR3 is CATSGWTGEETQYF. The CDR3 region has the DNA TGTGCCACCAGTGGTTGGACAGGGGAAGAGACCCAGTACTTC.